These 7 T cell receptor beta chains were sequenced from one sample in a study of T cell responses to AZD1222 COVID-19 vaccine. Some clones are missing from TCRdb's copy, which holds only in-frame ones; the method was immunoSEQ multiplex PCR. The sample lists roughly 28,000 clones, around 90% occurring once. This specimen consisted of peripheral blood, obtained on day 0 of AZD1222 vaccination. All receptors derive from an adult in good health.

This clone was found once. V and J are TRBV18 and TRBJ1-5, with 7 nucleotides matching TRBD1. Trimming at V came to 4 bases and at J to 0 bases, leaving 9 bases not matched to a gene. The CDR3 is 17 residues long. Germline lookup yields CDR1 KGHSH and CDR2 LQKENI. The CDR3 is CASSRLGGGGSNQPQHF. In DNA, the CDR3 is TGTGCCAGCTCACGTCTAGGGGGCGGCGGTAGCAATCAGCCCCAGCATTTT.

In this sample, this clone turned up once. The chain carries TRBV11-2 and TRBJ2-2; D call uncertain. The CDR3 spans 14 residues. V lost 3 bases, J lost 3 bases, and 8 bases lay in between. Germline assignment: CDR1 SGHAT and CDR2 FQNNGV. The CDR3 DNA reads as TGTGCCAGCAGCTTGGGCACCTACACCGGGGAGCTGTTTTTT. Amino acid sequence: CASSLGTYTGELFF.

J is TRBJ2-1 and V is TRBV10-3; D ambiguous. The germline V gene has CDR1 ENHRY and CDR2 SYGVKD. The CDR3 has 12 residues. Trimming removed 6 bases at V and 9 bases at J, with 12 bases between. CDR3 region: CAIREDIGEQFF. The CDR3 DNA reads TGTGCCATCAGAGAAGACATTGGTGAGCAGTTCTTC.

This sequence joins TRBV5-8 and TRBJ2-2; 13 bases are shared with TRBD2. V gave up 5 bases and J gave up 6 bases; unmatched junction bases: 13. Germline values: CDR1 SGHTS, CDR2 YDEGEE. The CDR3 is made up of 18 amino acids. The CDR3 DNA follows: TGTGCCAGCAGAGACGGACTAGCGGGAGTAATCCGGTCCGGGGAGCTGTTTTTT. Encoded protein: CASRDGLAGVIRSGELFF.

The chain's CDR3 is CASSLTRRGYEQYF. The CDR3 DNA is TGTGCCAGCAGTTTAACTAGGAGGGGCTACGAGCAGTACTTC. The chain has TRBV27 and TRBJ2-7; D possibly corresponds to TRBD2 (6 bases). The CDR3 spans 14 residues. Between the trimmed V and J ends, which lost 2 bases and 3 bases, there was a span of 11 bases. Germline V gene sequence: CDR1 MNHEY, CDR2 SMNVEV (reference sequence).

The rearrangement joins TRBV7-8 to TRBJ1-1; D is ambiguous. V shed 4 bases and J shed 1 base, with 7 bases lying between them. CDR3 length: 13 residues. Germline CDR1 and CDR2: SGHVS and FQNEAQ. The CDR3: CASSSSPNTEAFF. The CDR3 DNA is TGTGCCAGCAGCTCTAGCCCGAACACTGAAGCTTTCTTT.

The J gene is TRBJ2-1, the V gene TRBV2; D is unclear. The CDR3 loop spans 15 amino acids. CDR1 and CDR2 (germline): SNHLY, FYNNEI. Trimming took off 7 bases at V and 3 bases at J, with 16 bases between the two ends. The CDR3 nucleotides are TGTGCCAGCATCTCGGTTGGTAACTTCTACAATGAGCAGTTCTTC. It specifies CASISVGNFYNEQFF.